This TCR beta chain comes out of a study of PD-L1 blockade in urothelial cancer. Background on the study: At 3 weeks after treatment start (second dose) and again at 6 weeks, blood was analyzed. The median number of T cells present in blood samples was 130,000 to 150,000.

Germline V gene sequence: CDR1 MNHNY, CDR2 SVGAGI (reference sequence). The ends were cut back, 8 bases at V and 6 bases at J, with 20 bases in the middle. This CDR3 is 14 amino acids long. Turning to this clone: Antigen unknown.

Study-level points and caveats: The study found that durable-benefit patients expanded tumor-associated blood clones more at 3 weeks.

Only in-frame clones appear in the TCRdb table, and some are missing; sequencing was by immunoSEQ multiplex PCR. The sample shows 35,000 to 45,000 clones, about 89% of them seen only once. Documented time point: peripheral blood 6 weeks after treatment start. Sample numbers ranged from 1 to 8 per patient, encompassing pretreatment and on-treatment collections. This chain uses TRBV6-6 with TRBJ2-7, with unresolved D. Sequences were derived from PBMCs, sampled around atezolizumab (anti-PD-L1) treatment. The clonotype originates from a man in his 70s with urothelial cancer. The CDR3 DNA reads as TGTGCCAGCCGTTTGACTCTAAAGATGGGCGAGCAGTACTTC. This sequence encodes CASRLTLKMGEQYF.